Shown below are 15 T cell receptor beta chains from a single sample sequenced in a study of T cells in women clearing cervical HPV infection. Data came from immunoSEQ multiplex PCR; TCRdb stores just in-frame clones and leaves some out. The table gives more than 25,000 clones; the top ten clones make up under 25% of it. Sequencing input: blood buffy coat. Receptors were obtained from a woman between 18 and 70 years old with a cervical HPV16 infection that either progressed to CIN3+ or cleared (not recorded which).

Details on this clone: The CDR3 end is not reached by the read, which stops 3 residues before it; the germline J gene fills it in. The chain is built from TRBV5-1 and TRBJ2-2, with 7 bases lining up with TRBD2. The CDR3 consists of 16 residues. Trimming cost V 2 bases and J 0 bases; bases outside gene matches: 4. In germline, CDR1 is SGHRS, CDR2 YFSETQ. The part of the CDR3 DNA that was read is TGCGCCAGCAGCTTCGAAAGCGGGGCGAACACCGGGGAG. Its protein is CASSFESGANTGE. The full CDR3 reads CASSFESGANTGELFF.

In regard to this clone: The read terminates 3 residues before the CDR3 end, so the remaining end is supplied by the germline J gene. J is TRBJ2-5 and V is TRBV20-1, with TRBD2 matching 10 bases. The V gene's germline CDR1 is DFQATT and CDR2 SNEGSKA (reference sequence). This CDR3 spans 13 amino acids. V dropped 4 bases and J dropped 5; count of bases not matched to a gene: 4. The CDR3 spells CSATSGSGETQYF. The DNA read from the CDR3 is TGCAGTGCTACTAGCGGGAGTGGGGAGACC.

Points on this clone: The read ends 3 residues shy of where the CDR3 ends; the end is completed using the germline J gene. J is TRBJ2-5 and V is TRBV6-2 or TRBV6-3; the match to TRBD2 covers 10 bases. The V gene's germline CDR1 is MNHEY and CDR2 SVGEGT. The V gene end was trimmed by 6 bases and the J gene end by 3 bases; junction bases not matched to a gene: 10. This CDR3 region has 16 residues. The covered CDR3 bases are TGTGCCAGCAGACCCCTAGCGGGAGTCGCGAAAGAGACC. Translated: CASRPLAGVAKET. The whole CDR3 reads CASRPLAGVAKETQYF.

A remark on this clone: The read ends 3 residues before the CDR3 terminus; that terminus is restored from the germline J gene. The chain has TRBV11-2 and TRBJ2-1; no clear D. Germline loops: CDR1 SGHAT, CDR2 FQNNGV. The V end was cut by 7 bases, the J end by 1 base, with 5 bases between. The CDR3 totals 12 residues. CDR3 DNA, as far as it was read: TGTGCCAGCACCCTGTCCTACAATGAG. Its protein product is CASTLSYNE. The complete CDR3 reads CASTLSYNEQFF.

Concerning this clone: Sequencing ends 3 residues short of the CDR3 end; the germline J gene provides the rest. V and J are TRBV5-1 and TRBJ2-6, with D hard to call. Germline V gives CDR1 SGHRS, CDR2 YFSETQ. This CDR3 spans 16 amino acids. V shed 5 bases and J shed 0 bases, with 12 bases lying between them. The CDR3 region is CASRSLGISGANVLTF. Incomplete CDR3 DNA: TGCGCCAGCAGGTCGCTAGGTATCTCTGGGGCCAACGTC.

With respect to this clone: The read stops 3 residues short of the end of the CDR3; the missing end is completed from the germline J gene. The chain is built from TRBV7-9 and TRBJ1-4; 7 bases line up with TRBD1. Germline-derived CDR1 and CDR2 are SEHNR and FQNEAQ (reference sequence). The V gene end was trimmed by 5 bases and the J gene end by 8 bases; junction bases not matched to a gene: 8. CDR3 length: 14 residues. This chain's CDR3 is CASSPQGVREKLFF. The covered CDR3 bases are TGTGCCAGCAGCCCGCAGGGGGTTAGGGAAAAA.

Details on this clone: Read coverage stops 3 residues before the CDR3 terminus; the germline J gene supplies the remainder. The chain employs TRBV5-1 and TRBJ2-2; TRBD2 matches 15 bases. CDR1 is SGHRS, CDR2 YFSETQ, per germline. The CDR3 extends over 16 amino acids. Germline trimming cut 7 bases from V and 5 bases from J; bases unmatched to any gene: 6. The part of the CDR3 DNA that was read is TGCGCCAGCTTTGCCGGGACTAGCGGGAGGACCGGGGAG. Translation gives CASFAGTSGRTGE. The CDR3, in full, reads CASFAGTSGRTGELFF.

Concerning this clone: The read falls 3 residues short of the CDR3 end, and the missing part is taken from the germline J gene. The chain uses TRBV10-3 and TRBJ2-1; possible D gene TRBD2, 6 bases. CDR1 ENHRY and CDR2 SYGVKD come from the germline V gene. V lost 4 bases and J 4 bases, leaving 17 bases between the germline ends. This CDR3 has 16 residues. The CDR3 is CAISGGDWSRYNEQFF. The CDR3 bases that were read are TGTGCCATCAGTGGTGGGGACTGGAGTCGGTACAATGAG.

As for this clone: The read terminates 3 residues ahead of where the CDR3 ends, so the germline J gene completes it. The chain couples TRBV5-1 to TRBJ1-4, with D possibly matching TRBD1 (5 bases). The CDR3 length is 15 residues. CDR1 is SGHRS and CDR2 is YFSETQ in the germline V gene. The covered CDR3 bases are TGCGCCAGCAGCTTGGAACAGGCTGGGGCCAACGTA. It yields the protein CASSLEQAGANV. The complete CDR3 reads CASSLEQAGANVLFF.

Comments on this clone: The read falls 3 residues short of the CDR3 end, and the missing part is taken from the germline J gene. V is TRBV2 and J is TRBJ2-3; maybe TRBD2 (5 bases). CDR1 SNHLY and CDR2 FYNNEI come from the germline V gene. This CDR3 has 14 amino acids. Here the CDR3 reads CASSQLAPQETQYF. Partial CDR3 DNA: TGTGCCAGCAGTCAATTAGCGCCCCAAGAGACG.

As regards this clone: Coverage ceases 3 residues before the CDR3 finishes, and the germline J gene fills in the end. This chain joins TRBV7-6 and TRBJ1-6; D gene unclear. There are 17 residues in the CDR3. The V gene's germline CDR1 is SGHVS and CDR2 FNYEAQ. V was trimmed by 1 base and J by 10 bases, leaving 20 bases between them. CDR3 residues: CASSLGSGPRSGSPLHF. CDR3 DNA (partial): TGTGCCAGCAGCTTAGGAAGTGGGCCCAGGAGTGGATCACCC.

Comments on this clone: The missing CDR3 end, 3 residues past where the read stops, is filled in from the germline J gene. The chain has TRBV11-2 and TRBJ2-1; D is ambiguous. Germline values: CDR1 SGHAT, CDR2 FQNNGV. There are 11 residues in the CDR3. The V and J ends lost 10 bases and 7 bases respectively, with 11 bases between them. Here the CDR3 reads CATRKWNEQFF. The covered CDR3 bases are TGTGCCACTAGGAAGTGGAATGAG.

The CDR3 loop is CASSFRAAKNIQYF. The CDR3 DNA, read in part, is TGTGCCAGCAGTTTCCGCGCGGCCAAAAACATT. This chain links TRBV5-6 with TRBJ2-4; no clear D. The read is 3 residues too short to cover the CDR3 end, so that end is filled in from the germline J gene. CDR3 size: 14 residues. V shed 5 bases and J shed 1 base, with 10 bases lying between them. Germline CDR1 is SGHDT and CDR2 is YYEEEE.

Comment on this clone: With the read ending 3 residues before the CDR3 end, the germline J gene is used to fill in that end. V usage is TRBV20-1 and J usage is TRBJ2-3, with D possibly matching TRBD1 (7 bases). The CDR3 sequence is 13 residues long. CDR1 is DFQATT, CDR2 SNEGSKA, per germline (reference sequence). The CDR3 sequence: CSARTGLGEAQYF. The covered CDR3 bases are TGCAGTGCTCGGACAGGCCTTGGGGAGGCG.

With regard to this clone: From the germline J gene comes the end of the CDR3, since the read stops 3 residues before it. The V and J genes are TRBV18 and TRBJ1-1; tentative D call: TRBD1 (5 bases). The CDR3 consists of 13 residues. V lost 2 bases and J lost 1, with 5 bases in between. The germline V gene has CDR1 KGHSH and CDR2 LQKENI. The covered CDR3 bases are TGTGCCAGCTCACCAGGGGCGAACACTGAA. It translates to CASSPGANTE. The full-length CDR3 reads as CASSPGANTEAFF.